The present entry profiles one T cell receptor (beta chain) with its context. Its cognate antigen is unknown. This entry belongs to a study of OX40 agonist ivuxolimab in advanced cancers. Turning to the study itself: Recorded diagnoses for dose-escalation patients were hepatocellular carcinoma, melanoma, renal cell or head and neck cancer. Patients were roughly 83% male with ages roughly 20 to 90, mean approximately 55.

V was trimmed by 0 bases and J by 1 base, leaving 10 bases between them. The CDR3 has 15 residues. In germline, CDR1 is MGHRA, CDR2 YSYEKL. Assay used: immunoSEQ multiplex PCR; TCRdb lists only in-frame clones, some missing. In the table there are about 100,000 clones, more than 75% of which are singletons. Broader study findings: On average, a greater number of expanded clones characterised CD8+ T cells relative to CD4+.

The sequence was collected from an adult with an advanced solid tumor such as melanoma, head and neck, liver or kidney cancer. The V gene is TRBV4-1, the J gene TRBJ2-7, with D unclear. The source was CD4+ or CD8+ T cells sorted from blood, collected in a trial of the OX40 agonist ivuxolimab. The CDR3 region is CASSQDEVASYEQYF. DNA of the CDR3: TGCGCCAGCAGCCAAGATGAGGTTGCGTCCTACGAGCAGTACTTC.